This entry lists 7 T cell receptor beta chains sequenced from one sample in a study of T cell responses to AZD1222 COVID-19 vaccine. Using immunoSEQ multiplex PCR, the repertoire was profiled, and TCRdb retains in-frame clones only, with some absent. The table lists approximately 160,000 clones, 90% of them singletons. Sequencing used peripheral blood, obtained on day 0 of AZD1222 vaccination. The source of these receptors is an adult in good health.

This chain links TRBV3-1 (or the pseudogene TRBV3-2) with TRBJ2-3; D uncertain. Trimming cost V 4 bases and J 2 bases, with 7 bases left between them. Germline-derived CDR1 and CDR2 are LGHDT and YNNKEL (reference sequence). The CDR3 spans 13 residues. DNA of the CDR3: TGTGCCAGCAGCCCGCGGCCCACAGATACGCAGTATTTT. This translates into CASSPRPTDTQYF.

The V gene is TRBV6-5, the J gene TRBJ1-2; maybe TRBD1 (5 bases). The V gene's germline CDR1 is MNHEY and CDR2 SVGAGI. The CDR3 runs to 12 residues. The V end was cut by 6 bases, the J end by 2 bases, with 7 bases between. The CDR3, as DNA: TGTGCCAGCAGAGGGGTAAACTATGGCTACACCTTC. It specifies CASRGVNYGYTF.

The CDR3 DNA reads as TGTGCCAGCAGGACAGGGGGGACTGGAAACACCATATATTTT. The encoded protein is CASRTGGTGNTIYF. V is TRBV7-2 and J is TRBJ1-3, with TRBD1 identical over 9 bases. This CDR3 contains 14 residues. With V trimmed by 6 bases and J by 2 bases, 2 bases remained unmatched. The germline V gene encodes CDR1 SGHTA and CDR2 FQGNSA.

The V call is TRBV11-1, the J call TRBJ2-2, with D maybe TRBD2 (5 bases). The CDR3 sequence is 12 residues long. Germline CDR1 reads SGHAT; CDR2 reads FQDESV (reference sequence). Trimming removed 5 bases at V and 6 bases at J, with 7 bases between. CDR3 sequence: CASSPEAGELFF. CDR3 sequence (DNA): TGTGCCAGCAGCCCGGAGGCCGGGGAGCTGTTTTTT. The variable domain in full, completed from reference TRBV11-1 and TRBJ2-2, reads EAEVAQSPRYKITEKSQAVAFWCDPISGHATLYWYRQILGQGPELLVQFQDESVVDDSQLPKDRFSAERLKGVDSTLKIQPAELGDSAMYLCASSPEAGELFFGEGSRLTVL.

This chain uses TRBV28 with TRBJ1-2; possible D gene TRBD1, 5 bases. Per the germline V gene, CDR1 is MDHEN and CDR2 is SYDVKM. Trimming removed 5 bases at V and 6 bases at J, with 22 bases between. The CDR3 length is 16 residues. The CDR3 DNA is TGTGCCAGCAGTCTCTCGGGGACGCAGTTTGGGGATGGCTACACCTTC. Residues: CASSLSGTQFGDGYTF.

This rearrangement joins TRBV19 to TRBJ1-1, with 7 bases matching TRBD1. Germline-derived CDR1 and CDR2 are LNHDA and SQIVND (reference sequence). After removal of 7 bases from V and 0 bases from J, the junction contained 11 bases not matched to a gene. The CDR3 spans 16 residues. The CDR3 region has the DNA TGTGCCAGTACCCCGGGGAGGGGGCCCATGAACACTGAAGCTTTCTTT. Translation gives CASTPGRGPMNTEAFF. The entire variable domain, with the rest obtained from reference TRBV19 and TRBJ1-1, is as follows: DGGITQSPKYLFRKEGQNVTLSCEQNLNHDAMYWYRQDPGQGLRLIYYSQIVNDFQKGDIAEGYSVSREKKESFPLTVTSAQKNPTAFYLCASTPGRGPMNTEAFFGQGTRLTVV.

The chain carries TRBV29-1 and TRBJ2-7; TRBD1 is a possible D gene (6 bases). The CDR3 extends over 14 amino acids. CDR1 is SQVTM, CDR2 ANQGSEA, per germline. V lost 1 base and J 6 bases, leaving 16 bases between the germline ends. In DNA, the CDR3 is TGCAGCGTTGAAGGGGGGACATCCTCTGGCGAGCAGTACTTC. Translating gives CSVEGGTSSGEQYF.